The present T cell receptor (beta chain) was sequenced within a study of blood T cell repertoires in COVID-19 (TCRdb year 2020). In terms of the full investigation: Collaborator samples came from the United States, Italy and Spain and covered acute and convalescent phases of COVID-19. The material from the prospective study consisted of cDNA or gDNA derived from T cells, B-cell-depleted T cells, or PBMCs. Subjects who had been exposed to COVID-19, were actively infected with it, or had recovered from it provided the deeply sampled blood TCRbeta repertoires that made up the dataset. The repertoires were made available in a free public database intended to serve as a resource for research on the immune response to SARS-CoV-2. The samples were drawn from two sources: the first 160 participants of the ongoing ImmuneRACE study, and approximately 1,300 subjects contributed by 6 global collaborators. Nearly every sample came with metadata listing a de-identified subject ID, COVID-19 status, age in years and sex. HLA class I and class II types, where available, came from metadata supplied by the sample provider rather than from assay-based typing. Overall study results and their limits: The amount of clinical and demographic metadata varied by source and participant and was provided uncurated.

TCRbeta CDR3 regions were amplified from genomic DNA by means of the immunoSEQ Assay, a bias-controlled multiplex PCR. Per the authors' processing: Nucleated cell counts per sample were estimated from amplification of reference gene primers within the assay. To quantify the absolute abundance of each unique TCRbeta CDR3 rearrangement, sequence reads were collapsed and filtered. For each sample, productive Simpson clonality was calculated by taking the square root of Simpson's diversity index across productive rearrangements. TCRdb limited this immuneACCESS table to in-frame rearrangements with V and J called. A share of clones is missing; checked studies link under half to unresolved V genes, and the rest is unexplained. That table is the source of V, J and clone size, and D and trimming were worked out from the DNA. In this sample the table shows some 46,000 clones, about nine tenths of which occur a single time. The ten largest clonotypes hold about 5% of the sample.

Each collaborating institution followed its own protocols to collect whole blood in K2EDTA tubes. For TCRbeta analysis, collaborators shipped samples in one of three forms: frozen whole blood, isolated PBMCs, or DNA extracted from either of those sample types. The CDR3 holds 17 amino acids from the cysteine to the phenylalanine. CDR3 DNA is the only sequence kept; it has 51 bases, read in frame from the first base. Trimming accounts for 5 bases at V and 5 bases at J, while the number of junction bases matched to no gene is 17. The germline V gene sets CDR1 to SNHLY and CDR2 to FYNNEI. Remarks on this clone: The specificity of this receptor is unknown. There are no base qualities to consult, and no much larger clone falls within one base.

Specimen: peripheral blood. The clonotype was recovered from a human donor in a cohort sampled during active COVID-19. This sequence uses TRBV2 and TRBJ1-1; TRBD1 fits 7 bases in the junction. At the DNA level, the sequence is TGTGCCAGCAGTCCTTCTCCAGCCGACAGGGCCGGGACTGAAGCTTTCTTT. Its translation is CASSPSPADRAGTEAFF.